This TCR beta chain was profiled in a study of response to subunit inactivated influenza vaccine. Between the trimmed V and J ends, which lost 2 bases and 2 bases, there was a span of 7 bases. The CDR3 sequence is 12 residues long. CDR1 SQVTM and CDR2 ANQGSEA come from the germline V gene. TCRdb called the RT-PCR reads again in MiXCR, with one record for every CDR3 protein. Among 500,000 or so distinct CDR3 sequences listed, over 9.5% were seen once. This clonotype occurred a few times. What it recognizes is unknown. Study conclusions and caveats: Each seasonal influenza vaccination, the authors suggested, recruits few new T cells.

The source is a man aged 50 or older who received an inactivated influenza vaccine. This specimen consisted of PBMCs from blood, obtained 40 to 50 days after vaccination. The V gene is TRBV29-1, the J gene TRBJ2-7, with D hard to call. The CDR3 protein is CSVETGTYEQYF. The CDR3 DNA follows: TGCAGCGTTGAAACGGGCACCTACGAGCAGTACTTC.